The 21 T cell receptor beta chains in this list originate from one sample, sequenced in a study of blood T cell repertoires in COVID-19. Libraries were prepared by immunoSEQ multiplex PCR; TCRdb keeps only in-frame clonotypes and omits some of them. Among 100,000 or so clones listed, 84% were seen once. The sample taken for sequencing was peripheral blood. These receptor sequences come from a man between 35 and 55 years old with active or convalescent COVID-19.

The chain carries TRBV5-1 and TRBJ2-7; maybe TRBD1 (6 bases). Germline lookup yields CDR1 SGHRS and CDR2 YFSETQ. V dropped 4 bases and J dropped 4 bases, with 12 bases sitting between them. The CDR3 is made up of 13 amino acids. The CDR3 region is CASSREQGYEQYF. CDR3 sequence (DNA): TGCGCCAGCAGCAGAGAACAGGGATACGAGCAGTACTTC.

The CDR3 DNA is TGTGCCAGCAGCTTAGGGGCGGCGAACAATGAGCAGTTCTTC. Translation: CASSLGAANNEQFF. The chain carries TRBV7-3 and TRBJ2-1; weak D call: TRBD1 (5 bases). The V gene lost 2 bases and the J gene lost 5 bases, with 10 bases spanning the gap. This CDR3 has 14 residues. Germline CDR1 is SGHTA and CDR2 is FQGTGA.

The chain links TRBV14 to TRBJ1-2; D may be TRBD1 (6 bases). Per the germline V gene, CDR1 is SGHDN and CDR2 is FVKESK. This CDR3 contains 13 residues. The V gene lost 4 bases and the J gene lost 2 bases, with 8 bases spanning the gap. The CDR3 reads CASSPGTNYGYTF. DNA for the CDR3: TGTGCCAGCAGCCCCGGGACAAACTATGGCTACACCTTC.

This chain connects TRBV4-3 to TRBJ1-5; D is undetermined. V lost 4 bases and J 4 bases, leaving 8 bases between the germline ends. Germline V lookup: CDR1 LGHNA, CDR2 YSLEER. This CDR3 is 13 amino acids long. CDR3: CASSPVVNQPQHF. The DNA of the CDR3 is TGCGCCAGCAGCCCAGTCGTTAATCAGCCCCAGCATTTT.

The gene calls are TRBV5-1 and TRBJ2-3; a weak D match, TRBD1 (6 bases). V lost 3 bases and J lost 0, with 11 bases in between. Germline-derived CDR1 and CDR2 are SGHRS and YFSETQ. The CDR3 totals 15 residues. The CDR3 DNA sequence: TGCGCCAGCAGCTCCTACACAGGGAGCACAGATACGCAGTATTTT. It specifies CASSSYTGSTDTQYF.

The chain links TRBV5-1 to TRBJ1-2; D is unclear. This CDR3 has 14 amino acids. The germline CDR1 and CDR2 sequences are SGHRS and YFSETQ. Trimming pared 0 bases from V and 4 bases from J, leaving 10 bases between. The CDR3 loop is CASSLGEGGYGYTF. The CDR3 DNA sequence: TGCGCCAGCAGCTTGGGTGAGGGCGGCTATGGCTACACCTTC.

CDR3 loop: CASRIQGEGTEAFF. CDR3 in DNA: TGTGCCAGTAGGATACAGGGGGAAGGCACTGAAGCTTTCTTT. V usage is TRBV19 and J usage is TRBJ1-1, with 8 bases identical to TRBD1. CDR3 length: 14 residues. The trim removed 6 bases at V and 4 bases at J, leaving 7 bases unmatched. Germline V CDR1 and CDR2: LNHDA, SQIVND (reference sequence). The whole variable domain, remainder taken from reference TRBV19 and TRBJ1-1, is DGGITQSPKYLFRKEGQNVTLSCEQNLNHDAMYWYRQDPGQGLRLIYYSQIVNDFQKGDIAEGYSVSREKKESFPLTVTSAQKNPTAFYLCASRIQGEGTEAFFGQGTRLTVV.

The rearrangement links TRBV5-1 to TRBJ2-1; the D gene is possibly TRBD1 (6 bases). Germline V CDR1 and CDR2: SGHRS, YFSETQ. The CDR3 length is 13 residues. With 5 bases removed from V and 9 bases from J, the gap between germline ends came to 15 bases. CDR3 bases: TGCGCCAGCAGGGCACAGGGTTTTGGTGAGCAGTTCTTC. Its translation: CASRAQGFGEQFF.

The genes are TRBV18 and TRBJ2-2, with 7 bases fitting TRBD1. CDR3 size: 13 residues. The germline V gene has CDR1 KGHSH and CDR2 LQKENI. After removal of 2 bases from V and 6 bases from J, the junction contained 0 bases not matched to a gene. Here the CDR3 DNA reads TGTGCCAGCTCACCAACAGGGGCCGGGGAGCTGTTTTTT. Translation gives CASSPTGAGELFF.

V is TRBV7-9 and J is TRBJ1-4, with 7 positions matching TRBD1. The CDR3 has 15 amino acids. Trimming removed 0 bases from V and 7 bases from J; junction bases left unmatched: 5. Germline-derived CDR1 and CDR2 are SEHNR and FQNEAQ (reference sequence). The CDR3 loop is CASSLASGGGEKLFF. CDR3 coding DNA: TGTGCCAGCAGCTTAGCTTCAGGGGGAGGTGAAAAACTGTTTTTT.

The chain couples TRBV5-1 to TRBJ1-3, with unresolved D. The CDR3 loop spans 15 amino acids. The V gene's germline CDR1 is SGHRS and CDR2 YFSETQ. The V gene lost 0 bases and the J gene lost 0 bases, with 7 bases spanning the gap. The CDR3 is CASSLDGSSGNTIYF. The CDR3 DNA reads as TGCGCCAGCAGCTTGGACGGGAGCTCTGGAAACACCATATATTTT. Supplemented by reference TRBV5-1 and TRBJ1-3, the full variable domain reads KAGVTQTPRYLIKTRGQQVTLSCSPISGHRSVSWYQQTPGQGLQFLFEYFSETQRNKGNFPGRFSGRQFSNSRSEMNVSTLELGDSALYLCASSLDGSSGNTIYFGEGSWLTVV.

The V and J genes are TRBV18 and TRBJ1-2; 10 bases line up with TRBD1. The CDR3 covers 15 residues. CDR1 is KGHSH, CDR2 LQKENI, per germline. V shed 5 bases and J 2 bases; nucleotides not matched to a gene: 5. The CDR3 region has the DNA TGTGCCAGCTCAACTACGGGACAGGGGAACTATGGCTACACCTTC. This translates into CASSTTGQGNYGYTF.

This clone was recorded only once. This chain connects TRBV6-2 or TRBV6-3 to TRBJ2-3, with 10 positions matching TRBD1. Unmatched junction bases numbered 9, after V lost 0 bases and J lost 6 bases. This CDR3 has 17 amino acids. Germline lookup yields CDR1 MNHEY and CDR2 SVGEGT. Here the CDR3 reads CASSYSIMGQGFDTQYF. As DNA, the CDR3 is TGTGCCAGCAGTTACTCGATTATGGGACAGGGGTTCGATACGCAGTATTTT.

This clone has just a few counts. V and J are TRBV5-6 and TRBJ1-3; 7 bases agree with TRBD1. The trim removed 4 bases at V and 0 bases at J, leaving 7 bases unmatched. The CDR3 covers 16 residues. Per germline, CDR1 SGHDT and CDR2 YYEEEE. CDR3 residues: CASSHRDRYSGNTIYF. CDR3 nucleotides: TGTGCCAGCAGCCATCGGGACAGATACTCTGGAAACACCATATATTTT.

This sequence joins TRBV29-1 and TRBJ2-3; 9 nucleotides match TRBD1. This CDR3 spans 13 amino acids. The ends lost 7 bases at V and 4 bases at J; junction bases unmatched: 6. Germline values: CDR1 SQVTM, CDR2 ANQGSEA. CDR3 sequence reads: CSAQTGGPDTQYF. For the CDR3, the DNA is TGCAGCGCCCAAACAGGGGGCCCAGATACGCAGTATTTT.

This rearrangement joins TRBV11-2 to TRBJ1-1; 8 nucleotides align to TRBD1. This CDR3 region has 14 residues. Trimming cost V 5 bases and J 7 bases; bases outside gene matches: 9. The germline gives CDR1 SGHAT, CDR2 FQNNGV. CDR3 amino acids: CASSLRQGRVEAFF. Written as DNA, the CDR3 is TGTGCCAGCAGCCTACGACAGGGGAGAGTTGAAGCTTTCTTT.

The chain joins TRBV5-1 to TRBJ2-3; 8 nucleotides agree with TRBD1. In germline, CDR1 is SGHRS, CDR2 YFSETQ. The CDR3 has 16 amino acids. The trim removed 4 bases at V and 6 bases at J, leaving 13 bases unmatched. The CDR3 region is CASSNGQGSGVDTQYF. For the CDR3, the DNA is TGCGCCAGCAGCAACGGACAGGGCTCAGGTGTCGATACGCAGTATTTT.

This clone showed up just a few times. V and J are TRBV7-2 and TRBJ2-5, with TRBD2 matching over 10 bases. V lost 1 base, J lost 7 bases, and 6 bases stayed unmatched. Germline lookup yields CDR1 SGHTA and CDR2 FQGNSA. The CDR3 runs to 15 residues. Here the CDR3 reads CASSLDPSGGGTQYF. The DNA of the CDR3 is TGTGCCAGCAGCTTAGACCCTAGCGGGGGTGGGACCCAGTACTTC.

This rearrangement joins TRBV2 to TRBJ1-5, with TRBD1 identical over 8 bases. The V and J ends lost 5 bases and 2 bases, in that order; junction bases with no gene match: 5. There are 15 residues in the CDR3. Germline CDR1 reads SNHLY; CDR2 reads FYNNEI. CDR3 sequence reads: CASSSDRGGNQPQHF. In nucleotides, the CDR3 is TGTGCCAGCAGTTCTGACAGGGGTGGCAATCAGCCCCAGCATTTT.

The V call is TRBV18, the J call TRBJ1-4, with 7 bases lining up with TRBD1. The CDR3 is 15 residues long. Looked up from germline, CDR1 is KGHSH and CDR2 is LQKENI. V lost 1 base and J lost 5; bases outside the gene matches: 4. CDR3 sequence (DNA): TGTGCCAGCTCACCACGGGGACAGACAAATGAAAAACTGTTTTTT. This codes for CASSPRGQTNEKLFF.

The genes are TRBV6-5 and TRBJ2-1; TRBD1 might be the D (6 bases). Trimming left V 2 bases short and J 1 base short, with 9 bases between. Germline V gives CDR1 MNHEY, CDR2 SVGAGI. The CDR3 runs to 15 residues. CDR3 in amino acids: CASSYRDISYNEQFF. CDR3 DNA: TGTGCCAGCAGTTACCGGGACATATCCTACAATGAGCAGTTCTTC.